Following are 28 T cell receptor beta chains from one sample sequenced in a study of breast tumors, draining lymph nodes, adjacent tissues. TCRdb re-analysed the multiplex PCR reads in MiXCR, keeping a single row per CDR3 protein. The profile shows 70,000 to 85,000 distinct CDR3 sequences, roughly 20% of them singletons. Samples came from axillary lymph nodes draining the breast cancer. Sequencing input: axillary lymph node tissue. These receptors were taken from a female donor with breast cancer. Some clones in this sample may be carry-over from other donors' samples.

This clonotype has a count of ten or more. The V call is TRBV7-2, the J call TRBJ2-7, with a weak D call TRBD2 (5 bases). The CDR3 has 13 residues. CDR1 is SGHTA and CDR2 is FQGNSA in the germline V gene. V was clipped by 3 bases and J by 6 bases, with 12 bases between them. The CDR3, as DNA: TGTGCCAGCAGCTTGGGGAGTGCAACCGAGCAGTACTTC. Its translation is CASSLGSATEQYF.

This clonotype was detected many times. CDR3 residues: CSARSKADREYDGYTF. The CDR3 nucleotides are TGCAGTGCTAGAAGCAAAGCCGACAGGGAGTATGACGGCTACACCTTC. V is TRBV20-1 and J is TRBJ1-2; 7 bases agree with TRBD1. This CDR3 comprises 16 residues. The trim removed 2 bases at V and 8 bases at J, leaving 17 bases unmatched. Per germline, CDR1 DFQATT and CDR2 SNEGSKA (reference sequence).

This clonotype appeared many times. V gene TRBV20-1 combines with J gene TRBJ2-3, with D possibly being TRBD1 (5 bases). The ends were cut back, 0 bases at V and 1 base at J, with 8 bases in the middle. Germline CDR1 and CDR2: DFQATT and SNEGSKA (reference sequence). The CDR3 extends over 14 amino acids. For the CDR3, the DNA is TGCAGTGCTAGAGATCAGGGCCGCACAGATACGCAGTATTTT. It yields the protein CSARDQGRTDTQYF.

This clonotype was seen many times. The rearrangement links TRBV12-3 or TRBV12-4 to TRBJ2-2, with D perhaps being TRBD1 or TRBD2 (5 bases each). This CDR3 comprises 16 residues. Trimming cost V 8 bases and J 2 bases, with 18 bases left between them. CDR3: CASANSGRPNTGELFF. CDR3 coding DNA: TGTGCCAGCGCAAACTCGGGACGGCCTAACACCGGGGAGCTGTTTTTT.

A note on this clonotype: It may be a read error: a sequence one base away is much more abundant. The genes are TRBV6-7 and TRBJ1-2; unclear D gene. TRBV6-7 has ORF status, its function being uncertain. CDR3 size: 15 residues. V lost 0 bases to trimming and J lost 7 bases, with 15 bases between them. CDR3 in amino acids: CASSYSVIGPGGYTF. As DNA, the CDR3 is TGTGCCAGCAGTTACTCGGTTATCGGGCCTGGTGGCTACACCTTC.

The table lists this clonotype with many counts. J is TRBJ2-2 and V is TRBV12-5; 13 bases line up with TRBD2. J was trimmed by 7 bases and V by 7 bases; bases with no gene match: 9. This CDR3 is 16 amino acids long. Germline V CDR1 and CDR2: LGHNT, FRNRAP. The CDR3 reads CASAFAGLAGVGELFF. Here the CDR3 DNA reads TGTGCTAGTGCTTTCGCAGGACTAGCGGGAGTCGGGGAGCTGTTTTTT.

To note about this clonotype: A much larger clone sits a single nucleotide away, making a read error possible. V gene TRBV5-1 combines with J gene TRBJ2-7, with a possible D match to TRBD2 (6 bases). The CDR3 is made up of 14 amino acids. V was clipped by 3 bases and J by 5 bases, with 15 bases between them. Germline V gives CDR1 SGHRS, CDR2 YFSETQ. CDR3 sequence: CASSSATSSDEQYF. The CDR3 DNA sequence: TGCGCCAGCAGCTCGGCAACTAGCTCGGACGAGCAGTACTTC.

In regard to this clonotype: A read error may be the cause here, since a much bigger clone is one base away. The J gene is TRBJ2-7, the V gene TRBV5-1; 9 bases align to TRBD2. Looked up from germline, CDR1 is SGHRS and CDR2 is YFSETQ. There are 13 residues in the CDR3. After removal of 7 bases from V and 5 bases from J, the junction contained 7 bases not matched to a gene. As DNA, the CDR3 is TGCGCCAGCGGGGCGGGAGGGCTCCACGAGCAGTACTTC. It specifies CASGAGGLHEQYF. Full variable domain (remainder filled in from reference TRBV5-1 and TRBJ2-7): KAGVTQTPRYLIKTRGQQVTLSCSPISGHRSVSWYQQTPGQGLQFLFEYFSETQRNKGNFPGRFSGRQFSNSRSEMNVSTLELGDSALYLCASGAGGLHEQYFGPGTRLTVT.

V is TRBV5-1 and J is TRBJ2-3, with D perhaps assigned TRBD1 or TRBD2 (6 bases each). From germline, CDR1 is SGHRS and CDR2 YFSETQ. Trimming cost V 0 bases and J 4 bases, with 12 bases left between them. The CDR3 consists of 15 residues. DNA for the CDR3: TGCGCCAGCAGCTTGGCCGGGGGCCCCGCAGATACGCAGTATTTT. Translating gives CASSLAGGPADTQYF.

This clonotype has a count of ten or more. The chain couples TRBV12-3 or TRBV12-4 to TRBJ2-3; 14 nucleotides match TRBD2. V shed 6 bases, J shed 5 bases, and the junction held 1 base outside the gene matches. This CDR3 has 14 amino acids. CDR3 bases: TGTGCCAGCAGGACTAGCGGGAGGGGAGATACGCAGTATTTT. Protein: CASRTSGRGDTQYF.

In its sample, this clonotype was seen many times. The rearrangement uses TRBV9 and TRBJ2-1; D may be TRBD2 (6 bases). Deletions cut 1 base from V and 5 bases from J, with 13 bases between. Germline V gene lookup returns CDR1 SGDLS and CDR2 YYNGEE. This CDR3 contains 15 residues. The CDR3 here is CASSVIIGGNNEQFF. The CDR3 DNA reads TGTGCCAGCAGCGTAATAATTGGAGGGAACAATGAGCAGTTCTTC.

This clonotype was seen at least ten times. V is TRBV12-3 or TRBV12-4 and J is TRBJ1-5; 9 bases align to TRBD1. The V segment lost 5 bases and the J segment 0 bases; nucleotides outside the gene matches: 2. The CDR3 loop spans 15 amino acids. CDR3 bases: TGTGCCAGCAGTGGACAGGGGAATAGCAATCAGCCCCAGCATTTT. It is translated as CASSGQGNSNQPQHF.

The chain is built from TRBV20-1 and TRBJ1-1; 7 bases line up with TRBD1. V was clipped by 7 bases and J by 2 bases; unmatched bases: 4. The germline CDR1 and CDR2 sequences are DFQATT and SNEGSKA (reference sequence). The CDR3 contains 12 residues. The CDR3 is CSGRGGNTEAFF. As DNA, the CDR3 is TGCAGTGGTCGAGGGGGCAACACTGAAGCTTTCTTT.

Points on this clonotype: A read error may produce the germline difference seen at one junction end. CDR3 nucleotide sequence: TGTGCCAGCAGTTACTCACAGGGATGGGTTGAAAAACCGTTTTTT. Its translation is CASSYSQGWVEKPFF. This rearrangement joins TRBV6-6 to TRBJ1-4, with D perhaps matching TRBD1 (6 bases). The germline gives CDR1 MNHNY, CDR2 SVGAGI (reference sequence). This CDR3 spans 15 amino acids.

This clonotype was recorded at least ten times. V and J are TRBV4-1 and TRBJ1-4; 9 nucleotides match TRBD1. J was trimmed by 8 bases and V by 3 bases; bases with no gene match: 7. Germline V gene data show CDR1 as MGHRA and CDR2 as YSYEKL. CDR3 length equals 15 residues. The CDR3: CASSQSPGQGEKLFF. The CDR3 DNA sequence: TGCGCCAGCAGCCAGAGTCCGGGACAGGGCGAAAAACTGTTTTTT.

Comments on this clonotype: A single base separates this from a much larger clone, so it may be a read error. The chain employs TRBV5-4 and TRBJ1-2; 8 bases match TRBD1. Trimming cost V 4 bases and J 4 bases; bases outside gene matches: 12. This CDR3 comprises 16 residues. Germline lookup yields CDR1 SGHNT and CDR2 YYREEE (reference sequence). The CDR3 is CASSTGTGSAIYGYTF. The CDR3 bases are TGTGCCAGCAGCACAGGGACAGGCTCCGCTATCTATGGCTACACCTTC.

The chain uses TRBV11-1 and TRBJ2-3; D gene unclear. Germline CDR1 and CDR2: SGHAT and FQDESV (reference sequence). The CDR3 consists of 14 residues. Trimming took 2 bases from V and 2 from J, leaving 8 bases between them. The CDR3 is CASSLHKSTDTQYF. The CDR3 DNA is TGTGCCAGCAGCTTACATAAGTCCACAGATACGCAGTATTTT. The full variable domain, its missing parts supplied by reference TRBV11-1 and TRBJ2-3, is EAEVAQSPRYKITEKSQAVAFWCDPISGHATLYWYRQILGQGPELLVQFQDESVVDDSQLPKDRFSAERLKGVDSTLKIQPAELGDSAMYLCASSLHKSTDTQYFGPGTRLTVL.

The chain links TRBV28 to TRBJ2-3; D is ambiguous. Trimming shortened V by 6 bases and J by 0 bases, and 10 bases separated the two germline ends. CDR1 and CDR2 (germline): MDHEN, SYDVKM. This CDR3 has 14 amino acids. CDR3 nucleotide sequence: TGTGCCAGCAGCATCACTGGAAGCACAGATACGCAGTATTTT. This codes for CASSITGSTDTQYF.

Points on this clonotype: Compared with germline, one end of the junction differs, possibly owing to a read error. The chain links TRBV27 to TRBJ1-5; D perhaps matches TRBD1 (5 bases). Germline V CDR1 and CDR2: MNHEY, SMNVEV (reference sequence). This CDR3 is built from 15 residues. Written as DNA, the CDR3 is TGTGCCAGCGGTTTATCGGGGCTCAGCGGTCAGCCCCAGCATTTT. It encodes CASGLSGLSGQPQHF.

This clonotype came up a few times. The chain recombines TRBV6-2 or TRBV6-3 with TRBJ2-1; 11 nucleotides match TRBD2. J gave up 2 bases and V 9 bases, and 15 bases lay outside the gene matches. This CDR3 spans 18 amino acids. CDR1 and CDR2 (germline): MNHEY, SVGEGT. The CDR3 bases are TGTGCCAGTGTTAGAGCAGACTTGGGACTAGCGGCCTACAATGAGCAGTTCTTC. Amino acid sequence: CASVRADLGLAAYNEQFF.

The rearrangement joins TRBV12-3 or TRBV12-4 to TRBJ2-6; 10 nucleotides align to TRBD2. The CDR3 is 19 residues long. V gave up 3 bases and J gave up 0 bases; unmatched junction bases: 8. The CDR3 loop is CASSFELAGRSSGANVLTF. CDR3 sequence (DNA): TGTGCCAGCAGTTTCGAACTAGCGGGACGAAGCTCTGGGGCCAACGTCCTGACTTTC.

This clonotype came up many times. The chain recombines TRBV7-9 with TRBJ2-7, with TRBD2 identical over 9 bases. V was pared by 1 base and J by 0 bases, with 10 bases of the junction left unmatched. The CDR3 loop spans 18 amino acids. The V gene's germline CDR1 is SEHNR and CDR2 FQNEAQ (reference sequence). This chain's CDR3 is CASSLVKGAGGRSYEQYF. The CDR3 region has the DNA TGTGCCAGCAGCTTAGTGAAGGGAGCGGGAGGACGCTCCTACGAGCAGTACTTC. Variable domain in full (rest from reference TRBV7-9 and TRBJ2-7): DTGVSQNPRHKITKRGQNVTFRCDPISEHNRLYWYRQTLGQGPEFLTYFQNEAQLEKSRLLSDRFSAERPKGSFSTLEIQRTEQGDSAMYLCASSLVKGAGGRSYEQYFGPGTRLTVT.

This clonotype has a count of ten or more. This sequence joins TRBV19 and TRBJ1-3, with D maybe TRBD1 (5 bases). Trimming removed 3 bases from V and 7 bases from J, with 16 bases in between. Per the germline V gene, CDR1 is LNHDA and CDR2 is SQIVND (reference sequence). The CDR3 is 15 amino acids. The CDR3 region has the DNA TGTGCCAGTAGTATGCGGACACTTACCGGGAACACCATATATTTT. As protein: CASSMRTLTGNTIYF.

J is TRBJ2-1 and V is TRBV20-1, with D possibly TRBD2 on 6 matching bases. V was trimmed by 0 bases and J by 6 bases, leaving 15 bases between them. Germline values: CDR1 DFQATT, CDR2 SNEGSKA (reference sequence). This CDR3 comprises 15 residues. The CDR3 DNA sequence: TGCAGTGCTAGAGATGTGACTAGTAGTCTCAATGAGCAGTTCTTC. It is translated as CSARDVTSSLNEQFF.

This clonotype was detected ten times or more. The chain couples TRBV5-6 to TRBJ1-6, with D possibly being TRBD1 (5 bases). Trimming shortened V by 0 bases and J by 9 bases, and 10 bases separated the two germline ends. The germline gives CDR1 SGHDT, CDR2 YYEEEE. The CDR3 runs 14 residues. CDR3 sequence (DNA): TGTGCCAGCAGCTTGGTTGTGAGGGGTTCACCCCTCCACTTT. This gives the protein CASSLVVRGSPLHF.

There are many counts of this clonotype. The chain is built from TRBV10-2 and TRBJ1-2; D is unresolved. CDR1 is WSHSY and CDR2 is SAAADI in the germline V gene. Trimming shortened V by 1 base and J by 8 bases, and 11 bases separated the two germline ends. CDR3 length: 13 residues. CDR3 loop: CASSELAGGGYTF. The CDR3 coding sequence is TGCGCCAGCAGTGAGTTGGCAGGAGGCGGCTACACCTTC.

In this sample, this clonotype turned up many times. The genes are TRBV12-3 or TRBV12-4 and TRBJ2-3, with 9 bases aligning to TRBD2. Trimming removed 4 bases from V and 6 bases from J; junction bases left unmatched: 5. The CDR3 totals 14 residues. CDR3 in amino acids: CASSSGGRADTQYF. The CDR3 DNA sequence: TGTGCCAGCAGTTCTGGCGGGAGGGCGGATACGCAGTATTTT.

This clonotype was seen just once. Since a much larger clone is just one base distant, this may be a read error. The chain combines TRBV19 with TRBJ2-7; maybe TRBD1 (6 bases). CDR1 and CDR2 (germline): LNHDA, SQIVND (reference sequence). This CDR3 spans 13 amino acids. CDR3 coding DNA: TGTGCCAGTAGTATCGACAGGTCCTACGAGCAGTGCTTC. Translation: CASSIDRSYEQCF.